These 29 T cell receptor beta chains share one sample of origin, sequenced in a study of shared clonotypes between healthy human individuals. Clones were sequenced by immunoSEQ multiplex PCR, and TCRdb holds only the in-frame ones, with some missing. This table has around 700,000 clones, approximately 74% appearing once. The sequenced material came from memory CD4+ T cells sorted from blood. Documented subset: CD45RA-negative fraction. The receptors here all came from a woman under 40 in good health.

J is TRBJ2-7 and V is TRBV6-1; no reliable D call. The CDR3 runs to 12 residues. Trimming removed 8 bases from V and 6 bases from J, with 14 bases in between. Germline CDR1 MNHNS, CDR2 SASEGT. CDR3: CASLGNPLEQYF. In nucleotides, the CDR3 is TGTGCCAGCTTGGGTAATCCCCTCGAGCAGTACTTC.

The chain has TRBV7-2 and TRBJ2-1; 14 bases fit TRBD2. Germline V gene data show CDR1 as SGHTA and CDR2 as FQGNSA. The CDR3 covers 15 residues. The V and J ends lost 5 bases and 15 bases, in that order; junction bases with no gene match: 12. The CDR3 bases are TGTGCCAGCAGCCCTCAGACTAGCGGGAGGGCATCATCGTTCTTC. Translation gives CASSPQTSGRASSFF. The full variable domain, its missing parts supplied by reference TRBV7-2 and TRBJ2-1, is GAGVSQSPSNKVTEKGKDVELRCDPISGHTALYWYRQSLGQGLEFLIYFQGNSAPDKSGLPSDRFSAERTGGSVSTLTIQRTQQEDSAVYLCASSPQTSGRASSFFGPGTRLTVL.

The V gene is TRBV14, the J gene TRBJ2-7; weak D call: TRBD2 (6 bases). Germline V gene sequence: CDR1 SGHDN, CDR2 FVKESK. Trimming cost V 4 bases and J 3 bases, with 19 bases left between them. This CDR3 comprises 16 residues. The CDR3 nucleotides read TGTGCCAGCAGCCGGCTTTCGACTAGGACGATCTACGAGCAGTACTTC. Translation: CASSRLSTRTIYEQYF.

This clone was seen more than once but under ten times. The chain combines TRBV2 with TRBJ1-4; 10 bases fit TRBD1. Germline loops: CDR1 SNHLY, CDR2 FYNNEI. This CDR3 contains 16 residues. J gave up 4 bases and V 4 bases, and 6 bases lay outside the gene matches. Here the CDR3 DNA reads TGTGCCAGCAGTGTGGACAGGGGGTCCGGTAATGAAAAACTGTTTTTT. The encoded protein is CASSVDRGSGNEKLFF.

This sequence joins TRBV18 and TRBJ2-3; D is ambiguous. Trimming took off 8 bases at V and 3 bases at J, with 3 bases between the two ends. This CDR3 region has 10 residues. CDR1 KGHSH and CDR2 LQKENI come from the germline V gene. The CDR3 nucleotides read TGTGCCAGCGCGACAGATACGCAGTATTTT. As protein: CASATDTQYF.

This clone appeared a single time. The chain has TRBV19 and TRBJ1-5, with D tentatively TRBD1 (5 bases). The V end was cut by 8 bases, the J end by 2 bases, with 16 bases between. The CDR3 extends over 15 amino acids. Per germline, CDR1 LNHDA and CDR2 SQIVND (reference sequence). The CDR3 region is CASYSGVAGNQPQHF. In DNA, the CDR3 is TGTGCCAGTTATTCGGGGGTGGCGGGCAATCAGCCCCAGCATTTT.

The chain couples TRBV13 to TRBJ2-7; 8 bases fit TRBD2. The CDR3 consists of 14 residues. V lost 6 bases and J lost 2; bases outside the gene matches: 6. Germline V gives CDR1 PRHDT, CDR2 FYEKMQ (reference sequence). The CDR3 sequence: CASRPAGATYEQYF. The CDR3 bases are TGTGCCAGCAGACCAGCGGGAGCGACCTACGAGCAGTACTTC.

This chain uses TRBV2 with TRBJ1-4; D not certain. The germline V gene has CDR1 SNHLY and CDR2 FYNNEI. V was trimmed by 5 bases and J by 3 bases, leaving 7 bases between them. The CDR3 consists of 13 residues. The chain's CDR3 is CASSRAANEKLFF. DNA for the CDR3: TGTGCCAGCAGTCGAGCAGCTAATGAAAAACTGTTTTTT.

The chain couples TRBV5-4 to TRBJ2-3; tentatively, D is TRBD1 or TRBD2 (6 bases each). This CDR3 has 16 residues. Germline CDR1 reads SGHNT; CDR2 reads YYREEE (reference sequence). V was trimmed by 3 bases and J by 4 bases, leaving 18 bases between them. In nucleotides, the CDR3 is TGTGCCAGCAGCTCTAGCTTCAAGGGGGGCCCAGATACGCAGTATTTT. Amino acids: CASSSSFKGGPDTQYF. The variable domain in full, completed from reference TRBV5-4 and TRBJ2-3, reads ETGVTQSPTHLIKTRGQQVTLRCSSQSGHNTVSWYQQALGQGPQFIFQYYREEENGRGNFPPRFSGLQFPNYSSELNVNALELDDSALYLCASSSSFKGGPDTQYFGPGTRLTVL.

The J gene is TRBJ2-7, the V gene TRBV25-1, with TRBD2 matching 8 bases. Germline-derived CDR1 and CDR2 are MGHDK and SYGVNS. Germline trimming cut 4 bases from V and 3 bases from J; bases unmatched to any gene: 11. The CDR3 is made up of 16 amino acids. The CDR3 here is CASSAPRGGSDYEQYF. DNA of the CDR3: TGTGCCAGCAGTGCCCCCCGGGGGGGCTCGGACTACGAGCAGTACTTC.

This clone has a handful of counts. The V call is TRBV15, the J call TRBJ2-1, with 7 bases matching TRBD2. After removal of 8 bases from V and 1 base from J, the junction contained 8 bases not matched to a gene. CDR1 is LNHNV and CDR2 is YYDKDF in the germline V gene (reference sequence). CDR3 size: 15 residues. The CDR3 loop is CATWSGGRSYNEQFF. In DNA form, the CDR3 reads TGTGCCACCTGGTCGGGAGGTCGGTCCTACAATGAGCAGTTCTTC.

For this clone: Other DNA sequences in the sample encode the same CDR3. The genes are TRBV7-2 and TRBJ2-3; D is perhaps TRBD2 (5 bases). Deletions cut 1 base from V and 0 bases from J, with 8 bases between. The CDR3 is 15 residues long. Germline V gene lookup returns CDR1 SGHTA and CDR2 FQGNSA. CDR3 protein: CASSLEASSTDTQYF. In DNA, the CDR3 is TGTGCCAGCAGCTTAGAGGCTAGCAGCACAGATACGCAGTATTTT.

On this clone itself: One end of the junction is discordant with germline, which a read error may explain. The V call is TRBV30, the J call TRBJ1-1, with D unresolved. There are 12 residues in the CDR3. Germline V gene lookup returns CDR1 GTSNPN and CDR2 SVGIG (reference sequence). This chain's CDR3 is CARSLDGVKAFF. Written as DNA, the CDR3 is TGTGCCCGGAGTCTCGATGGAGTGAAAGCTTTCTTT.

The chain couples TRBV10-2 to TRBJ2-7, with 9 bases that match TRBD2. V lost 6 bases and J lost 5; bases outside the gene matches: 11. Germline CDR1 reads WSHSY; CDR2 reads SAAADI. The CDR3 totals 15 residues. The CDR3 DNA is TGCGCCAGCAGACCCCTAGCGGGATTAGTCGACGAGCAGTACTTC. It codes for CASRPLAGLVDEQYF.

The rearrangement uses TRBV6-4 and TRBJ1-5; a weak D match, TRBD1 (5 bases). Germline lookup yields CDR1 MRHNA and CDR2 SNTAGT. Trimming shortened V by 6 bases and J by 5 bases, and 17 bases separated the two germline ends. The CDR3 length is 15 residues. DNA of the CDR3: TGTGCCAGCAGAGCCAAAGACAGTCGAGATCAGCCCCAGCATTTT. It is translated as CASRAKDSRDQPQHF.

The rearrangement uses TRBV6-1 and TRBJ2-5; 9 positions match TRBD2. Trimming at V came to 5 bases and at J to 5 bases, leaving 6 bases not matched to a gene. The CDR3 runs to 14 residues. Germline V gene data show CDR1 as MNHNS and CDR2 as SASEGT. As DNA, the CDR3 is TGTGCCAGCAGTCGCCACAGCGGGAGGGAGACCCAGTACTTC. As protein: CASSRHSGRETQYF.

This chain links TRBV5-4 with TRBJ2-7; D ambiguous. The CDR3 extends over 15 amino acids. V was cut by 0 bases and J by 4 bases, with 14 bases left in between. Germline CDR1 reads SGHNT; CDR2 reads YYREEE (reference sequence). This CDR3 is CASSLGGNAGYEQYF. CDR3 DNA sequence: TGTGCCAGCAGCTTGGGGGGAAATGCTGGGTACGAGCAGTACTTC. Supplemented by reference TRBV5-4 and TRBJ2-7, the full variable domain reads ETGVTQSPTHLIKTRGQQVTLRCSSQSGHNTVSWYQQALGQGPQFIFQYYREEENGRGNFPPRFSGLQFPNYSSELNVNALELDDSALYLCASSLGGNAGYEQYFGPGTRLTVT.

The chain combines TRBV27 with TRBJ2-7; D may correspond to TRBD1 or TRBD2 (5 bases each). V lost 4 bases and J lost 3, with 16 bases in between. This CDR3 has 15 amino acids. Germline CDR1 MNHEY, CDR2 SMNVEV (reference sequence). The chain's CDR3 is CASSSRGPTGYEQYF. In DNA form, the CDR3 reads TGTGCCAGCAGTTCCCGGGGACCAACCGGCTACGAGCAGTACTTC.

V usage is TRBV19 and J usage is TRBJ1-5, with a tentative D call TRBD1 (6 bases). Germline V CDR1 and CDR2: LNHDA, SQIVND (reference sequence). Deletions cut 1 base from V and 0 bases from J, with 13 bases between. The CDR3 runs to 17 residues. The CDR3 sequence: CASSIGDRIYSNQPQHF. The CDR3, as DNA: TGTGCCAGTAGTATAGGCGACAGGATCTATAGCAATCAGCCCCAGCATTTT.

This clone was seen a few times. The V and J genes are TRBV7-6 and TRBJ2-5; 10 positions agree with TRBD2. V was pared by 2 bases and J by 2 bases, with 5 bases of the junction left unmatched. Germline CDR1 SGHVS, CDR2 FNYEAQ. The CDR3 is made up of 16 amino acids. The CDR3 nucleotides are TGTGCCAGCAGCTTAAGGGCTAGCGGGAGTCAAGAGACCCAGTACTTC. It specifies CASSLRASGSQETQYF.

In DNA, the CDR3 is TGTGCCAGCAGCGGCAGGCCTAACACTGAAGCTTTCTTT. This codes for CASSGRPNTEAFF. This rearrangement joins TRBV13 to TRBJ1-1; D unclear. CDR3 length: 13 amino acids. CDR1 PRHDT and CDR2 FYEKMQ come from the germline V gene (reference sequence). V was cut by 5 bases and J by 2 bases, with 9 bases left in between.

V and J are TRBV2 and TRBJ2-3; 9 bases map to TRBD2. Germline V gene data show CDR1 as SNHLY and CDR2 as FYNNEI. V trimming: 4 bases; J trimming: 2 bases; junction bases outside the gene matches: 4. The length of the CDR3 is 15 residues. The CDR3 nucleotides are TGTGCCAGCAGTGGACTAGCGGCCGCCACAGATACGCAGTATTTT. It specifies CASSGLAAATDTQYF.

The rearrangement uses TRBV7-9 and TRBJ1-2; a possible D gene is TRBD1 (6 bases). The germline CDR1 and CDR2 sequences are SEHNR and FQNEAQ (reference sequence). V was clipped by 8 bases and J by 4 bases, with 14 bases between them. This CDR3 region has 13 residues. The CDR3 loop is CASGEGDRYGYTF. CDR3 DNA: TGTGCCAGCGGAGAGGGGGACCGCTATGGCTACACCTTC.

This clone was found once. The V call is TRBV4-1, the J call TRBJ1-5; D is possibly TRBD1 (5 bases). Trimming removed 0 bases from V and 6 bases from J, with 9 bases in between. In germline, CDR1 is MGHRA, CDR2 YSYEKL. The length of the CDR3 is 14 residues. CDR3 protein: CASSQDRESQPQHF. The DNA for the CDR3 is TGCGCCAGCAGCCAAGACAGGGAAAGTCAGCCCCAGCATTTT.

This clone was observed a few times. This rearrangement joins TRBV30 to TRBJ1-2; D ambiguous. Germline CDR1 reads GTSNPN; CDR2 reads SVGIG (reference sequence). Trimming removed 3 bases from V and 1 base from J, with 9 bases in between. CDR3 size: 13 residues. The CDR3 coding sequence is TGTGCCTGGAGGGAACCTCTTAACTATGGCTACACCTTC. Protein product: CAWREPLNYGYTF.

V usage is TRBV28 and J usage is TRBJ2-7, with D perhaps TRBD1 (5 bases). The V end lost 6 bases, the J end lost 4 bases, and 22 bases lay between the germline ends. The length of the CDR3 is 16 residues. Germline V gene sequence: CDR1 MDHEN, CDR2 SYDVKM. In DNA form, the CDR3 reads TGTGCCAGCAGCCTGACAGCCAACCCGGAAAAATACGAGCAGTACTTC. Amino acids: CASSLTANPEKYEQYF.

CDR3 residues: CASSAIGRNSPLHF. CDR3 DNA sequence: TGTGCCAGCAGCGCCATTGGCCGAAATTCACCCCTCCACTTT. The genes are TRBV11-2 and TRBJ1-6; D unclear. Trimming removed 5 bases from V and 7 bases from J, with 12 bases in between. In germline, CDR1 is SGHAT, CDR2 FQNNGV. The CDR3 contains 14 residues.

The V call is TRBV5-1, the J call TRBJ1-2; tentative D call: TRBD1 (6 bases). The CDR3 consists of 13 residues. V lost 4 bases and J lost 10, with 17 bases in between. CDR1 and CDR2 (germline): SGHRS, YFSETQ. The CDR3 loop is CASSTGTGIDYTF. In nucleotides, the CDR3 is TGCGCCAGCAGCACAGGGACCGGGATCGACTACACCTTC.

CDR3 nucleotide sequence: TGTGCCAGCAGTGACTCTTCTAGCAATGAGCAGTTCTTC. This sequence encodes CASSDSSSNEQFF. V usage is TRBV6-4 and J usage is TRBJ2-1; D ambiguous. The germline gives CDR1 MRHNA, CDR2 SNTAGT. This CDR3 spans 13 amino acids. The V end was cut by 0 bases, the J end by 6 bases, with 6 bases between.